The 23 T cell receptor beta chains below all came from one sample that was sequenced in a study of blood T cells in healthy people across ages. A second about 6 to 12 cycle PCR used barcoded and J-beta primers. Via MiXCR, TCRdb re-called the 5' RACE reads, giving one row per CDR3 protein. The table has about 780,000 distinct CDR3 sequences, around 24% seen once; the top ten hold around 2.9%. These same data were also listed under a study on T cells of mothers and their children.

The specimen was blood. These receptor sequences come from a boy aged 10-17 years in good health.

This clonotype was counted a few times. V is TRBV2 and J is TRBJ2-4, with unresolved D. This CDR3 spans 14 amino acids. V gave up 7 bases and J gave up 0 bases, with 10 bases separating them. Germline V gives CDR1 SNHLY, CDR2 FYNNEI. The CDR3 loop reads CASTRPAAKNIQYF. CDR3 DNA sequence: TGTGCCAGCACCCGACCCGCAGCCAAAAACATTCAGTACTTC.

The rearrangement joins TRBV6-6 to TRBJ2-3, with 13 bases aligning to TRBD2. The ends lost 2 bases at V and 6 bases at J; junction bases unmatched: 5. The CDR3 length is 16 residues. Looked up from germline, CDR1 is MNHNY and CDR2 is SVGAGI (reference sequence). The CDR3 region has the DNA TGTGCCAGCAGTTACGGCGGGACTAGCGGGGTGGATACGCAGTATTTT. Encoded protein: CASSYGGTSGVDTQYF.

The rearrangement links TRBV7-9 to TRBJ2-7, with 7 bases identical to TRBD1. V lost 3 bases and J lost 2; bases outside the gene matches: 7. Germline V gives CDR1 SEHNR, CDR2 FQNEAQ (reference sequence). The CDR3 is 15 amino acids. CDR3 sequence reads: CASSFPGQITYEQYF. The DNA of the CDR3 is TGTGCCAGCAGCTTCCCGGGACAGATCACCTACGAGCAGTACTTC.

This clonotype showed up just once. The chain carries TRBV28 and TRBJ1-5; tentative D call: TRBD1 (6 bases). Germline-derived CDR1 and CDR2 are MDHEN and SYDVKM. The CDR3 length is 14 residues. The V gene lost 5 bases and the J gene lost 6 bases, with 14 bases spanning the gap. In DNA form, the CDR3 reads TGTGCCAGCAGTCCATACAGGGAAGGTCAGCCCCAGCATTTT. It specifies CASSPYREGQPQHF.

This clonotype was counted between two and nine times. The junction does not match germline at one end; this may be a read error. The genes are TRBV10-3 and TRBJ2-5; maybe TRBD1 (6 bases). The CDR3 sequence is 14 residues long. Germline V gene data show CDR1 as ENHRY and CDR2 as SYGVKD. This chain's CDR3 is CAISKQGGEETQYF. Written as DNA, the CDR3 is TGCGCCATCAGTAAACAGGGTGGGGAAGAGACCCAGTACTTC.

This clonotype was counted only a few times. The chain has TRBV10-3 and TRBJ1-2; TRBD1 is a possible D gene (5 bases). V was cut by 8 bases and J by 6 bases, with 19 bases left in between. CDR3 size: 14 residues. Germline-derived CDR1 and CDR2 are ENHRY and SYGVKD. CDR3 amino acids: CAIWARDDGNGYTF. CDR3 nucleotides: TGTGCCATCTGGGCCAGGGACGACGGAAATGGCTACACCTTC.

This clonotype was detected a few times. The CDR3 here is CASSQDSGRGARAFF. The CDR3 DNA reads as TGTGCCAGCAGCCAAGATAGTGGCAGGGGAGCGCGAGCTTTCTTT. J is TRBJ1-1 and V is TRBV3-1, with D possibly matching TRBD1 (6 bases). This CDR3 is built from 15 residues. Germline V gene lookup returns CDR1 LGHDT and CDR2 YNNKEL (reference sequence). The V gene lost 0 bases and the J gene lost 10 bases, with 18 bases spanning the gap.

V gene TRBV6-1 combines with J gene TRBJ1-3, with D possibly matching TRBD1 (5 bases). V was cut by 8 bases and J by 0 bases, with 11 bases left in between. CDR1 MNHNS and CDR2 SASEGT come from the germline V gene. The CDR3 totals 14 residues. Here the CDR3 reads CASSRELSGNTIYF. The CDR3 DNA follows: TGTGCCAGCTCCAGGGAGCTCTCTGGAAACACCATATATTTT.

The rearrangement links TRBV30 to TRBJ1-5; weak D call: TRBD1 (6 bases). The CDR3 is 15 amino acids. CDR1 is GTSNPN and CDR2 is SVGIG in the germline V gene (reference sequence). Trimming took 2 bases from V and 4 from J, leaving 15 bases between them. CDR3 coding DNA: TGTGCCTGGAGTCAAAGGGGGGGCGGAAATCAGCCCCAGCATTTT. It translates to CAWSQRGGGNQPQHF.

This clonotype was seen a handful of times. This chain links TRBV20-1 with TRBJ2-5; TRBD2 might be the D (6 bases). Germline CDR1 reads DFQATT; CDR2 reads SNEGSKA (reference sequence). Deletions cut 5 bases from V and 0 bases from J, with 16 bases between. The CDR3 totals 15 residues. The CDR3 bases are TGCAGTGCTGAGGGAGGTCCAGCCAACCAAGAGACCCAGTACTTC. Protein product: CSAEGGPANQETQYF.

As concerns this clonotype: The junction shows a germline mismatch at one end, possibly a read error. This rearrangement joins TRBV7-6 to TRBJ2-2; maybe TRBD2 (6 bases). Germline-derived CDR1 and CDR2 are SGHVS and FNYEAQ. The CDR3 consists of 14 residues. The CDR3 region has the DNA TGTGCCAGCAGCTCGGGACTTGTCGCCGGGGCGCTGTTTTTT. Its translation: CASSSGLVAGALFF. The full variable domain, completed using reference TRBV7-6 and TRBJ2-2, is GAGVSQSPRYKVTKRGQDVALRCDPISGHVSLYWYRQALGQGPEFLTYFNYEAQQDKSGLPNDRFSAERPEGSISTLTIQRTEQRDSAMYRCASSSGLVAGALFFGEGSRLTVL.

The chain couples TRBV24-1 to TRBJ2-5, with D possibly being TRBD2 (5 bases). The DNA end favors TRBJ2-1, so the J call may be wrong. The CDR3 has 18 amino acids. Germline assignment: CDR1 KGHDR and CDR2 SFDVKD. CDR3 in amino acids: CATSDPRAGGRGYNEQFF. The CDR3 DNA sequence: TGTGCCACCAGTGATCCAAGGGCGGGCGGCCGGGGCTACAATGAGCAGTTCTTC.

The table lists this clonotype with a few counts. This rearrangement joins TRBV9 to TRBJ1-1; TRBD1 might be the D (6 bases). V lost 2 bases, J lost 3 bases, and 11 bases lay in between. CDR1 is SGDLS and CDR2 is YYNGEE in the germline V gene. The CDR3 length is 14 residues. The CDR3 protein is CASSVQGWDTEAFF. The CDR3 DNA is TGTGCCAGCAGCGTTCAGGGGTGGGACACTGAAGCTTTCTTT. Supplemented by reference TRBV9 and TRBJ1-1, the full variable domain reads DSGVTQTPKHLITATGQRVTLRCSPRSGDLSVYWYQQSLDQGLQFLIQYYNGEERAKGNILERFSAQQFPDLHSELNLSSLELGDSALYFCASSVQGWDTEAFFGQGTRLTVV.

Concerning this clonotype itself: This likely comes from a read error, as the CDR3 has no conserved phenylalanine or tryptophan at its end. This rearrangement joins TRBV12-3 or TRBV12-4 to TRBJ1-4; 8 bases are a match to TRBD1. Trimming removed 6 bases from V and 10 bases from J; junction bases left unmatched: 13. This CDR3 is built from 15 residues. The CDR3 sequence is CASSPGTGYLGKLFL. CDR3 DNA: TGTGCCAGCAGCCCCGGGACAGGCTATTTAGGAAAACTGTTTTTA.

The chain has TRBV7-3 and TRBJ2-2, with 11 bases identical to TRBD2. Germline CDR1 and CDR2: SGHTA and FQGTGA. The CDR3 is 17 amino acids. V shed 4 bases, J shed 1 base, and the junction held 5 bases outside the gene matches. Written as DNA, the CDR3 is TGTGCCAGCAGCTCATTGACTAGCGGGGTGAACACCGGGGAGCTGTTTTTT. Residues: CASSSLTSGVNTGELFF.

CDR3 protein: CASSQVVEASTYEQYF. Here the CDR3 DNA reads TGCGCCAGCAGCCAAGTTGTGGAAGCTTCAACCTACGAGCAGTACTTC. The rearrangement joins TRBV4-1 to TRBJ2-7; no firm D call. Trimming removed 1 base at V and 2 bases at J, with 15 bases between. The CDR3 is 16 residues long. CDR1 is MGHRA and CDR2 is YSYEKL in the germline V gene.

The V gene is TRBV12-3 or TRBV12-4, the J gene TRBJ2-2; D gene ambiguous. Trimming took 1 base from V and 1 from J, leaving 7 bases between them. This CDR3 is 15 amino acids long. CDR3 in DNA: TGTGCCAGCAGTTTAGGCCCCAAGAACACCGGGGAGCTGTTTTTT. Its protein product is CASSLGPKNTGELFF.

The chain recombines TRBV6-5 with TRBJ1-1; D ambiguous. CDR3 length: 14 residues. Trimming removed 6 bases at V and 2 bases at J, with 13 bases between. The germline V gene has CDR1 MNHEY and CDR2 SVGAGI. The CDR3, as DNA: TGTGCCAGCAGGCCCCCGGGCCCCAACACTGAAGCTTTCTTT. Translating gives CASRPPGPNTEAFF.

On this clonotype: One junction end does not reproduce the germline sequence, and a read error may be involved. This chain joins TRBV3-1 and TRBJ2-7, with TRBD2 identical over 7 bases. This CDR3 spans 16 amino acids. Germline CDR1 and CDR2: LGHDT and YNNKEL (reference sequence). The CDR3 bases are TGTGCCAGCAGCCAAGGGGGTAGGAGCGGGGCCTACGGGCAGTACTTC. It translates to CASSQGGRSGAYGQYF.

Ten or more counts support this clonotype. CDR3 amino acids: CASSDVLARGETQYF. The CDR3 DNA sequence: TGTGCCAGCAGCGACGTACTAGCGCGGGGAGAGACCCAGTACTTC. The chain combines TRBV5-6 with TRBJ2-5; 7 bases map to TRBD2. Germline trimming cut 4 bases from V and 4 bases from J; bases unmatched to any gene: 10. The CDR3 totals 15 residues. The germline V gene has CDR1 SGHDT and CDR2 YYEEEE.

The rearrangement links TRBV19 to TRBJ2-5, with unresolved D. The DNA end is a closer match to TRBJ2-7, so the J assignment may be wrong. This CDR3 comprises 13 residues. Germline CDR1 reads LNHDA; CDR2 reads SQIVND (reference sequence). CDR3 DNA sequence: TGTGCCAGTAGTATAGCAAGCTCCTACGAGCAGTACTTC. Protein: CASSIASSYEQYF.

This clonotype was seen a handful of times. V usage is TRBV6-5 and J usage is TRBJ2-1; TRBD2 is a possible D gene (6 bases). The CDR3 spans 16 residues. The V end was cut by 3 bases, the J end by 5 bases, with 17 bases between. The V gene's germline CDR1 is MNHEY and CDR2 SVGAGI. The CDR3 reads CASSYLKGGPDNEQFF. The CDR3 DNA reads TGTGCCAGCAGTTATCTTAAGGGAGGACCTGACAATGAGCAGTTCTTC.

The rearrangement joins TRBV18 to TRBJ1-2, with D perhaps matching TRBD1 (5 bases). Trimming stripped 5 bases from V and 7 bases from J, with 14 bases between. The CDR3 runs 13 residues. CDR1 KGHSH and CDR2 LQKENI come from the germline V gene. The CDR3 loop is CASSRDQSPGYTF. The CDR3 nucleotides read TGTGCCAGCTCAAGGGACCAAAGCCCTGGCTACACCTTC.